The source of this T cell receptor (beta chain) is a study of T-cell reconstitution after alpha-beta-depleted transplantation in children. The CDR3 contains 15 residues. Trimming removed 1 base from V and 2 bases from J; junction bases left unmatched: 2. Germline V lookup: CDR1 SGHTA, CDR2 FQGNSA. This clonotype was observed at least ten times. The authors prepared the TCRbeta library with unique molecular identifiers. A single record per CDR3 protein comes from TCRdb applying MiXCR to the PCR reads. The data contain a few hundred thousand distinct CDR3 sequences, about 9.4% of them singletons. The sequence came from a human donor who donated a stem cell graft to a child with acute lymphoblastic leukemia. The input for sequencing was PBMCs from the stem cell graft donor, taken from the stem cell graft. The V and J genes are TRBV7-2 and TRBJ2-7, with TRBD1 identical over 10 bases. CDR3 loop: CASSLVGQGAYEQYF. CDR3 coding DNA: TGTGCCAGCAGCTTAGTAGGACAGGGGGCCTACGAGCAGTACTTC. The whole variable domain, filled in from reference TRBV7-2 and TRBJ2-7, reads GAGVSQSPSNKVTEKGKDVELRCDPISGHTALYWYRQSLGQGLEFLIYFQGNSAPDKSGLPSDRFSAERTGGSVSTLTIQRTQQEDSAVYLCASSLVGQGAYEQYFGPGTRLTVT.